This T cell receptor beta chain was found in a study of shared clonotypes between healthy human individuals. Study at large: Donors consisted of a couple of women and a few men between 18 and 49.

Profiled with immunoSEQ multiplex PCR; TCRdb holds only in-frame clones, not every one. The data show hundreds of thousands of clones, about 74% seen once. In its sample, this clone was seen once. This CDR3 spans 14 amino acids. Trimming removed 5 bases at V and 5 bases at J, with 10 bases between. The germline V gene encodes CDR1 SEHNR and CDR2 FQNEAQ (reference sequence). This sequence joins TRBV7-9 and TRBJ1-6; D might be TRBD1 (5 bases). The source material was PBMCs. The TCR comes from a woman aged 40 to 50 in good health. Some clones in this sample may be carry-over from other donors' samples. CDR3: CASSPGPDNSPLHF. The DNA of the CDR3 is TGTGCCAGCAGCCCGGGACCGGATAATTCACCCCTCCACTTT. Full variable domain (outside the CDR3, taken from reference TRBV7-9 and TRBJ1-6): DTGVSQNPRHKITKRGQNVTFRCDPISEHNRLYWYRQTLGQGPEFLTYFQNEAQLEKSRLLSDRFSAERPKGSFSTLEIQRTEQGDSAMYLCASSPGPDNSPLHFGNGTRLTVT.